This T cell receptor beta chain was sequenced during a study of regulatory T cells in long-lasting Graves disease (dated by TCRdb to about 2021). Notes on the research overall: Antithyroid drugs had been taken for less than 3 months by newly diagnosed Graves' disease patients. TCR sequencing covered some 13 persistent and about 20 newly diagnosed Graves' disease patients, some 35 samples in total. This study used TCR sequencing and RNA sequencing of peripheral blood to compare persistent Graves' disease patients against newly diagnosed Graves' disease patients. The study took place in China and was registered as a clinical trial. Summary of the overall study and its limitations: As a limitation, the authors acknowledged that the small sample size may reduce accuracy. Only the TCR beta chain was sequenced and analyzed. Preferential use of TRBV28, TRBJ1-2 and TRBJ2-5 was observed in persistent disease, whereas TRBV20-1 and TRBJ2-1 were favored in newly diagnosed disease. Persistent patients shared more public clonotypes among themselves (around 3,000) than newly diagnosed patients did (more than 950). Compared with newly diagnosed patients, patients with persistent Graves' disease had lower TCR Shannon entropy and fewer highly expanded clones, which suggests clonal expansion. Because the primary lesion, thyroid tissue, could not be accessed, the study looked at peripheral blood alone.

The method behind the library was multiplex PCR. This sample was sequenced with an Illumina HiSeq 4000. iRepertoire HTBI primers and Arm-PCR amplification of CDR3 regions were used to construct TCR beta libraries. Gel purification was performed on PCR products prior to sequencing. The original methods were these. Across samples, some 62 TRBV and 12 to 15 TRBJ segments were identified and used for gene usage analysis of CDR3 amino acid clonotypes. COPE and FqMerger were used to merge filtered high-quality paired reads into contigs. BLAST was used to align contigs to the IMGT TRBV, TRBD and TRBJ reference genes, and CDR3 was defined following IMGT. Any clonotype with a frequency above 0.1% was classified as a highly expanded clone. Repertoire diversity was measured by Shannon entropy, and V-J evenness by the Gini coefficient. A clonotype found in more than one individual was treated as public. TCRdb passed the public sequencing reads through fastp at Q25 and MiXCR, retaining productive beta sequences. Every CDR3 protein is listed once, alongside the most common genes and DNA of its rows. Here the V and J calls rest on TCRdb's processing, not on the authors' analysis. Within this sample are roughly 500,000 distinct CDR3 sequences, with approximately 14% of them counted one time only. Roughly 15% of the sample lies in the top ten.

In this sample, this clonotype turned up a few times. Its cognate antigen has yet to be identified. Per-base qualities were not stored, and no clone one base away is much larger. After removal of 3 bases from V and 5 bases from J, the junction retains 11 bases not matched to a gene. The CDR3 contains 18 residues, cysteine and phenylalanine counted. Just CDR3 DNA is preserved here, 54 bases in frame from base 1. From the germline V gene, CDR1 is ENHRY and CDR2 is SYGVKD. The time point label, as the study defines it: newly diagnosed GD, antithyroid drugs for less than 3 months. For both TCR sequencing and RNA sequencing, RNA was extracted from PBMCs using TRIzol. The diagnosis of Graves' disease was made according to American Thyroid Association guidelines. Patients were recruited from an endocrinology department in Xi'an, China. Each patient gave approximately 9.7 milliliters of peripheral blood, collected in an EDTA anticoagulant tube. Ficoll Paque Plus density gradient separation was used to isolate PBMCs, and no further T cell sorting was performed. An Agilent 2100 Bioanalyzer and agarose gel were used to assess RNA quality, and a NanoDrop 2000 was used to measure RNA concentration.

This sample also appeared in a second study, on T cells in Graves' hyperthyroidism and ophthalmopathy. The second source states: A patient counted as having stable Graves' hyperthyroidism if no progression to ophthalmopathy occurred over 18 months of follow-up. The hyperthyroidism patients were between 18 and 65 years old and newly diagnosed, with a disease duration of less than 2 months. Patients with uncontrolled infections, other autoimmune diseases, pregnancy or lactation were excluded. Diagnoses relied on clinical symptoms, serum thyroxine and TRAb, thyroid ultrasound and orbital computed tomography. A first-round RT-PCR of the TCR CDR3 used the HTBI primer set with the Qiagen OneStep RT-PCR kit. Most expanded thyroid clonotypes (frequency above 0.001) were also detected in blood, a finding suggesting that blood repertoires may reflect thyroid immune responses. In cross-validation, a model built on a 13 V-J signature told ophthalmopathy apart from stable hyperthyroidism with over 85% sensitivity and around 81% specificity, and in testing the same model reached 80%/75%. In validation, the model predicted progression to ophthalmopathy with approximately 71% sensitivity and about 72% specificity, a median of approximately 6.7 months before onset. TCR V-J signatures able to tell the groups apart were searched for in a discovery cohort of some 100 patients, of whom 43 had Graves' ophthalmopathy and around 56 had stable Graves' hyperthyroidism. Whether ophthalmopathy could be predicted prospectively was tested in an independent validation cohort made up of under 20 hyperthyroidism patients plus 17 patients who later progressed to ophthalmopathy. The 100 discovery patients were randomly split 7:3 into training and test sets. In addition, the study compared T-cell repertoires in thyroid tissue and in blood from 6 or 7 Graves' hyperthyroidism patients. Once sampling was done, hyperthyroidism patients were given methimazole at a starting dose of 30 mg daily, whereas ophthalmopathy patients were given high-dose intravenous methylprednisolone. Libraries were constructed in a second round of multiplex PCR, after which size selection and purification were carried out. Paired-end sequencing of the libraries was performed with 100 bp reads on an Illumina HiSeq2000. SOAPnuke was used to process the raw data, removing reads that contained adapters or uncalled bases, had a mean Phred below 15, or lacked an exact match to the constant primer or identifier. COPE v1.2.5 was used to merge the high-quality paired reads, and each unique nucleotide sequence was defined as a clonotype. MiTCR v1.1 was used to align clonotypes to the IMGT TRBV, TRBD and TRBJ reference segments. Only V-J combinations with frequency above 0.0001, covering about 99% of repertoires, were analysed. The TCS score was defined as the ratio of F50 (clonal expansion) to E x V (chaos), calculated using BLOSUM62-based TCRdist between CDR3 peptides within each V-J. Welch's t-statistics and random forest reduced fewer than 600 V-J features to some 14, which were used in a naive Bayes classifier (R e1071). No statistical method was used to fix the sample size in advance, and group allocation was not hidden from the investigators. The paper reports TCR Vbeta CDR3 sequencing of roughly 140 peripheral blood samples: 43 ophthalmopathy, some 80 hyperthyroidism and around 17 progressor patients.

The rearranged segments are TRBV10-3 and TRBJ1-3; 12 central nucleotides agree with TRBD1. Material: peripheral blood mononuclear cells (PBMCs), obtained at new diagnosis, from a patient treated with antithyroid drugs. The TCR originated in a woman in her 50s with Graves disease. Donor details come from another sample of the same person, matched by shared clones. In nucleotide form, the sequence is TGTGCCATCAGTGAAATGGGGACGGGACAGGGGGCGAGAAACACCATATATTTT. Translation gives CAISEMGTGQGARNTIYF.